The 22 T cell receptor beta chains given below trace back to one sample, sequenced in a study of blood T cell repertoires in COVID-19. The data were produced by immunoSEQ multiplex PCR, yet TCRdb's version contains in-frame clones alone and is incomplete. The repertoire holds about 130,000 clones, with approximately 80% as singletons. Input material: peripheral blood. The receptors come from a man between 35 and 55 years old with active or convalescent COVID-19.

This clone was picked up a small number of times. The genes are TRBV28 and TRBJ2-7, with 7 bases that match TRBD1. The length of the CDR3 is 14 residues. Germline V gene lookup returns CDR1 MDHEN and CDR2 SYDVKM. V lost 5 bases and J lost 2; bases outside the gene matches: 6. DNA of the CDR3: TGTGCCAGCAGTCCTGGACAGGATGCCTACGAGCAGTACTTC. Residues: CASSPGQDAYEQYF.

This chain uses TRBV12-3 or TRBV12-4 with TRBJ1-2; a possible D gene is TRBD1 (6 bases). V was trimmed by 4 bases and J by 10 bases, leaving 13 bases between them. The CDR3 loop spans 12 amino acids. The CDR3 sequence: CASSYPKGVYTF. The DNA for the CDR3 is TGTGCCAGCAGTTACCCGAAGGGGGTCTACACCTTC.

This chain uses TRBV29-1 with TRBJ1-1, with a possible D match to TRBD1 (6 bases). Germline assignment: CDR1 SQVTM and CDR2 ANQGSEA. This CDR3 comprises 13 residues. The germline V and J ends were trimmed by 8 bases and 5 bases, with 18 bases remaining between them. CDR3 residues: CSFRGGRGTEAFF. The CDR3 DNA reads TGCAGCTTTCGCGGGGGCCGTGGTACTGAAGCTTTCTTT.

This sequence joins TRBV7-2 and TRBJ2-1; 10 positions match TRBD2. Trimming cost V 2 bases and J 10 bases; bases outside gene matches: 8. Germline values: CDR1 SGHTA, CDR2 FQGNSA. This CDR3 contains 15 residues. CDR3 amino acids: CASSLRLAGAEEQFF. CDR3 bases: TGTGCCAGCAGCTTAAGGCTAGCGGGGGCAGAAGAGCAGTTCTTC.

The chain combines TRBV9 with TRBJ2-7, with 8 positions matching TRBD1. This CDR3 region has 15 residues. Germline V gene sequence: CDR1 SGDLS, CDR2 YYNGEE. V gave up 1 base and J gave up 2 bases; unmatched junction bases: 5. In nucleotides, the CDR3 is TGTGCCAGCAGCGTATCCGAGGGACAGGCCTACGAGCAGTACTTC. Its translation: CASSVSEGQAYEQYF. The full variable domain, in which reference TRBV9 and TRBJ2-7 provide the parts outside the CDR3, is DSGVTQTPKHLITATGQRVTLRCSPRSGDLSVYWYQQSLDQGLQFLIQYYNGEERAKGNILERFSAQQFPDLHSELNLSSLELGDSALYFCASSVSEGQAYEQYFGPGTRLTVT.

The chain uses TRBV9 and TRBJ2-3; 7 positions agree with TRBD2. V shed 0 bases and J 0 bases; nucleotides not matched to a gene: 4. CDR3 length: 16 residues. Germline-derived CDR1 and CDR2 are SGDLS and YYNGEE. CDR3 sequence reads: CASSVAPGGSTDTQYF. CDR3 DNA: TGTGCCAGCAGCGTAGCACCGGGGGGTAGCACAGATACGCAGTATTTT.

J is TRBJ1-5 and V is TRBV27; D uncertain. The CDR3 sequence is 14 residues long. Germline V gene data show CDR1 as MNHEY and CDR2 as SMNVEV (reference sequence). Trimming took 3 bases from V and 0 from J, leaving 6 bases between them. CDR3 in amino acids: CASSLWPSNQPQHF. DNA of the CDR3: TGTGCCAGCAGTTTGTGGCCTAGCAATCAGCCCCAGCATTTT.

This chain uses TRBV7-9 with TRBJ1-5; D is uncertain. Germline CDR1 and CDR2: SEHNR and FQNEAQ (reference sequence). The CDR3 has 14 residues. Trimming removed 3 bases from V and 3 bases from J, with 9 bases in between. In DNA form, the CDR3 reads TGTGCCAGCAGCTTTACGGGATCCAATCAGCCCCAGCATTTT. Translating gives CASSFTGSNQPQHF. Combining the CDR3 with reference TRBV7-9 and TRBJ1-5 gives the whole variable domain DTGVSQNPRHKITKRGQNVTFRCDPISEHNRLYWYRQTLGQGPEFLTYFQNEAQLEKSRLLSDRFSAERPKGSFSTLEIQRTEQGDSAMYLCASSFTGSNQPQHFGDGTRLSIL.

The gene calls are TRBV30 and TRBJ2-5; D is unclear. Trimming cost V 3 bases and J 4 bases, with 12 bases left between them. The CDR3 is 13 amino acids. The V gene's germline CDR1 is GTSNPN and CDR2 SVGIG (reference sequence). The chain's CDR3 is CAWSSLVRETQYF. CDR3 nucleotide sequence: TGTGCCTGGAGCTCACTCGTGCGAGAGACCCAGTACTTC.

In this sample, this clone turned up once. The chain carries TRBV7-2 and TRBJ2-1; 11 nucleotides align to TRBD1. CDR1 is SGHTA and CDR2 is FQGNSA in the germline V gene. The CDR3 has 17 residues. With V trimmed by 1 base and J by 2 bases, 4 bases remained unmatched. The CDR3 here is CASSLVWGQGAYNEQFF. CDR3 nucleotide sequence: TGTGCCAGCAGCTTAGTTTGGGGACAGGGGGCCTACAATGAGCAGTTCTTC.

This rearrangement joins TRBV5-1 to TRBJ2-1; 7 bases agree with TRBD1. The CDR3 is 14 amino acids. The germline CDR1 and CDR2 sequences are SGHRS and YFSETQ. V was pared by 4 bases and J by 5 bases, with 6 bases of the junction left unmatched. CDR3 residues: CASSLGQQNNEQFF. CDR3 DNA sequence: TGCGCCAGCAGCCTGGGACAGCAAAACAATGAGCAGTTCTTC.

This clone was seen a few times. As DNA, the CDR3 is TGTGCCAGTGACGCGGGGGGAGATACGCAGTATTTT. Its translation is CASDAGGDTQYF. The chain employs TRBV12-3 or TRBV12-4 and TRBJ2-3, with TRBD2 matching 8 bases. The CDR3 length is 12 residues. The J segment lost 5 bases and the V segment lost 9 bases, leaving 4 bases of the junction unmatched.

This clone was found a few times. The rearrangement joins TRBV24-1 to TRBJ1-1; TRBD1 matches at 10 bases. The J segment lost 2 bases and the V segment lost 7 bases, leaving 3 bases of the junction unmatched. CDR1 is KGHDR and CDR2 is SFDVKD in the germline V gene. The CDR3 totals 14 residues. CDR3 nucleotides: TGTGCCACCAGCGAGACAGGGGGCAACACTGAAGCTTTCTTT. Translated: CATSETGGNTEAFF.

V and J are TRBV14 and TRBJ1-1; TRBD1 aligns across 8 bases. There are 15 residues in the CDR3. The germline V gene encodes CDR1 SGHDN and CDR2 FVKESK. V trimming: 8 bases; J trimming: 3 bases; junction bases outside the gene matches: 11. CDR3 region: CASEIWAGGYTEAFF. In DNA form, the CDR3 reads TGTGCCAGCGAAATCTGGGCAGGGGGCTACACTGAAGCTTTCTTT.

The chain employs TRBV28 and TRBJ1-2; D possibly corresponds to TRBD1 (5 bases). This CDR3 comprises 14 residues. V lost 3 bases to trimming and J lost 6 bases, with 14 bases between them. Germline assignment: CDR1 MDHEN and CDR2 SYDVKM. The DNA of the CDR3 is TGTGCCAGCAGTTTTGTTAGGGGCCCAAATGGCTACACCTTC. This gives the protein CASSFVRGPNGYTF.

The chain recombines TRBV5-1 with TRBJ2-1; 9 bases map to TRBD1. Per germline, CDR1 SGHRS and CDR2 YFSETQ. The CDR3 has 14 amino acids. J gave up 8 bases and V 4 bases, and 7 bases lay outside the gene matches. CDR3 sequence reads: CASSPGTGQDEQFF. The CDR3 DNA reads TGCGCCAGCAGCCCAGGGACAGGGCAGGATGAGCAGTTCTTC.

The chain combines TRBV9 with TRBJ1-2; D uncertain. V lost 4 bases and J 0 bases, leaving 10 bases between the germline ends. Germline loops: CDR1 SGDLS, CDR2 YYNGEE. This CDR3 spans 14 amino acids. As DNA, the CDR3 is TGTGCCAGCAGCCTTGATAGAACTAACTATGGCTACACCTTC. This codes for CASSLDRTNYGYTF.

The rearrangement joins TRBV5-1 to TRBJ2-3; D is perhaps TRBD1 (5 bases). The V end was cut by 2 bases, the J end by 0 bases, with 10 bases between. CDR3 size: 15 residues. Germline CDR1 SGHRS, CDR2 YFSETQ. CDR3: CASSFKGSSTDTQYF. In DNA, the CDR3 is TGCGCCAGCAGCTTTAAGGGGTCTAGCACAGATACGCAGTATTTT.

The chain has TRBV7-9 and TRBJ2-3; maybe TRBD2 (5 bases). Germline lookup yields CDR1 SEHNR and CDR2 FQNEAQ (reference sequence). The CDR3 runs to 16 residues. V lost 4 bases and J lost 3, with 17 bases in between. The CDR3 spells CASSSTGVMRTDTQYF. CDR3 coding DNA: TGTGCCAGCAGCTCTACCGGGGTCATGAGGACAGATACGCAGTATTTT.

This sequence joins TRBV3-1 (or the pseudogene TRBV3-2) and TRBJ2-7; 8 positions match TRBD1. J was trimmed by 7 bases and V by 1 base; bases with no gene match: 3. The CDR3 is 13 amino acids. CDR1 LGHDT and CDR2 YNNKEL come from the germline V gene (reference sequence). The CDR3 nucleotides read TGTGCCAGCAGCCAAGGGACAGGGAAGGAGCAGTACTTC. Encoded protein: CASSQGTGKEQYF.

The genes are TRBV4-2 and TRBJ1-2, with D possibly matching TRBD1 (5 bases). This CDR3 has 18 amino acids. The V and J ends lost 0 bases and 4 bases respectively, with 21 bases between them. Germline V gene data show CDR1 as LGHNA and CDR2 as YNFKEQ. CDR3 loop: CASSQDPGGARMGYGYTF. The DNA of the CDR3 is TGTGCCAGCAGCCAAGATCCGGGCGGGGCAAGGATGGGCTATGGCTACACCTTC.

This chain joins TRBV7-2 and TRBJ2-1; 9 bases line up with TRBD1. CDR3 size: 19 residues. Losses at the gene ends were 4 bases for V and 1 base for J; bases not matched to a gene: 14. CDR1 and CDR2 from the germline V gene are SGHTA and FQGNSA. This CDR3 reads CASSSFGQGKLLSYNEQFF. The CDR3 DNA reads TGTGCCAGCAGCTCTTTCGGACAGGGGAAGTTGTTGTCCTACAATGAGCAGTTCTTC.